These 26 T cell receptor beta chains share one sample of origin, sequenced in a study of OX40 agonist ivuxolimab in advanced cancers. The method behind the library was the immunoSEQ multiplex PCR assay. TCRdb obtained this table from immuneACCESS and retained in-frame rearrangements with V and J assigned. These tables miss some clones; where compared with another copy, unresolved V genes account for less than half of the shortfall, and the remainder is unexplained. Here the sample has more than 70,000 clones; 70% to 90% occur a single time. 20% to 25% of the sample is held by the ten biggest clonotypes. The sequenced sample was CD4+ or CD8+ T cells sorted from blood, obtained in a trial of the OX40 agonist ivuxolimab. These TCRs come from an adult with an advanced solid tumor such as melanoma, head and neck, liver or kidney cancer.

This chain uses TRBV5-4 with TRBJ2-5, with 7 bases lining up with TRBD1. CDR3 length: 14 amino acids. Germline CDR1 SGHNT, CDR2 YYREEE (reference sequence). V was pared by 5 bases and J by 2 bases, with 6 bases of the junction left unmatched. Here the CDR3 reads CASRGETGQETQYF. The CDR3 region has the DNA TGTGCCAGCAGGGGGGAGACAGGGCAAGAGACCCAGTACTTC.

The rearrangement uses TRBV5-1 and TRBJ1-5; TRBD1 is a possible D gene (5 bases). CDR3 length: 13 amino acids. The V gene's germline CDR1 is SGHRS and CDR2 YFSETQ. Trimming shortened V by 4 bases and J by 6 bases, and 11 bases separated the two germline ends. In DNA form, the CDR3 reads TGCGCCAGCAGCCCGGGGGGAAGTCAGCCCCAGCATTTT. Its translation is CASSPGGSQPQHF. Drawing the rest from reference TRBV5-1 and TRBJ1-5, the complete variable domain is KAGVTQTPRYLIKTRGQQVTLSCSPISGHRSVSWYQQTPGQGLQFLFEYFSETQRNKGNFPGRFSGRQFSNSRSEMNVSTLELGDSALYLCASSPGGSQPQHFGDGTRLSIL.

The J gene is TRBJ2-7, the V gene TRBV19; D tentatively reads TRBD1 or TRBD2 (5 bases each). Per the germline V gene, CDR1 is LNHDA and CDR2 is SQIVND (reference sequence). This CDR3 region has 15 residues. With 1 base removed from V and 3 bases from J, the gap between germline ends came to 13 bases. DNA for the CDR3: TGTGCCAGTAGTATAGGTAGGGACGGACTCTACGAGCAGTACTTC. It is translated as CASSIGRDGLYEQYF.

This sequence joins TRBV12-5 and TRBJ2-2; D remains ambiguous. Deletions cut 6 bases from V and 6 bases from J, with 14 bases between. CDR3 length: 14 residues. CDR1 LGHNT and CDR2 FRNRAP come from the germline V gene. This CDR3 is CASGPSDGAGELFF. The CDR3, as DNA: TGTGCTAGTGGCCCATCGGACGGAGCCGGGGAGCTGTTTTTT. Filled out from reference TRBV12-5 and TRBJ2-2, the complete variable domain reads DARVTQTPRHKVTEMGQEVTMRCQPILGHNTVFWYRQTMMQGLELLAYFRNRAPLDDSGMPKDRFSAEMPDATLATLKIQPSEPRDSAVYFCASGPSDGAGELFFGEGSRLTVL.

V is TRBV25-1 and J is TRBJ2-1; TRBD2 matches at 15 bases. V dropped 5 bases and J dropped 4; count of bases not matched to a gene: 9. Germline-derived CDR1 and CDR2 are MGHDK and SYGVNS. This CDR3 has 18 amino acids. CDR3 loop: CASSHWTSGGAMYNEQFF. CDR3 nucleotides: TGTGCCAGCAGTCACTGGACTAGCGGGGGGGCTATGTACAATGAGCAGTTCTTC.

The J gene is TRBJ1-1, the V gene TRBV6-1, with no clear D. The CDR3 has 13 residues. Trimming cost V 7 bases and J 1 base, with 10 bases left between them. Germline CDR1 MNHNS, CDR2 SASEGT. The DNA for the CDR3 is TGTGCCAGCAATACCCTATCGAACACTGAAGCTTTCTTT. Translated, it gives CASNTLSNTEAFF.

The rearrangement joins TRBV7-2 to TRBJ2-7; TRBD2 is a possible D gene (5 bases). The CDR3 has 14 residues. Trimming cost V 2 bases and J 7 bases, with 15 bases left between them. Germline CDR1 and CDR2: SGHTA and FQGNSA. Here the CDR3 reads CASSLPGGSGEQYF. The CDR3 nucleotides read TGTGCCAGCAGCTTACCGGGCGGGTCAGGAGAGCAGTACTTC.

This clone was detected only once. CDR3 DNA: TGCGCCAGCAGCTTGGGGATAGTCGTCAGCGAGCAGTTCTTC. It yields the protein CASSLGIVVSEQFF. V and J are TRBV5-1 and TRBJ2-1; D is unclear. CDR1 is SGHRS, CDR2 YFSETQ, per germline. Between the trimmed V and J ends, which lost 0 bases and 10 bases, there was a span of 14 bases. The CDR3 loop spans 14 amino acids.

As DNA, the CDR3 is TGTGCCAGCAGCCCAGGGTCCCGGGCTGGAAACACCATATATTTT. Translation gives CASSPGSRAGNTIYF. J is TRBJ1-3 and V is TRBV9, with D perhaps matching TRBD1 (5 bases). The CDR3 is made up of 15 amino acids. V was clipped by 4 bases and J by 2 bases, with 13 bases between them. The germline gives CDR1 SGDLS, CDR2 YYNGEE. Filled out from reference TRBV9 and TRBJ1-3, the complete variable domain reads DSGVTQTPKHLITATGQRVTLRCSPRSGDLSVYWYQQSLDQGLQFLIQYYNGEERAKGNILERFSAQQFPDLHSELNLSSLELGDSALYFCASSPGSRAGNTIYFGEGSWLTVV.

The CDR3 is CASSSQLNTEAFF. The CDR3 nucleotides read TGTGCCAGCAGCTCCCAGCTTAACACTGAAGCTTTCTTT. The chain combines TRBV11-2 with TRBJ1-1, with unresolved D. This CDR3 region has 13 residues. CDR1 and CDR2 (germline): SGHAT, FQNNGV. The germline V and J ends were trimmed by 4 bases and 2 bases, with 8 bases remaining between them.

The rearrangement uses TRBV30 and TRBJ2-2; perhaps TRBD1 as D (6 bases). The CDR3 is 15 amino acids. V was trimmed by 3 bases and J by 4 bases, leaving 15 bases between them. Germline values: CDR1 GTSNPN, CDR2 SVGIG (reference sequence). The CDR3 loop reads CAWRNTGIRTGELFF. The CDR3 DNA reads as TGTGCCTGGAGAAACACAGGGATCCGCACCGGGGAGCTGTTTTTT.

The chain carries TRBV2 and TRBJ1-3, with D possibly matching TRBD1 (5 bases). CDR3 length: 14 amino acids. V was pared by 6 bases and J by 1 base, with 10 bases between. Germline V gene lookup returns CDR1 SNHLY and CDR2 FYNNEI. In nucleotides, the CDR3 is TGTGCCAGCAGCCTTGGGACGTCTGGAAACACCATATATTTT. Translating it yields CASSLGTSGNTIYF.

The chain is built from TRBV18 and TRBJ2-3; no definite D call. Per the germline V gene, CDR1 is KGHSH and CDR2 is LQKENI. The V gene lost 1 base and the J gene lost 0 bases, with 11 bases spanning the gap. This CDR3 region has 16 residues. CDR3 DNA: TGTGCCAGCTCACCACGTCCGGTCGAGAGCACAGATACGCAGTATTTT. It specifies CASSPRPVESTDTQYF. Filled out from reference TRBV18 and TRBJ2-3, the complete variable domain reads NAGVMQNPRHLVRRRGQEARLRCSPMKGHSHVYWYRQLPEEGLKFMVYLQKENIIDESGMPKERFSAEFPKEGPSILRIQQVVRGDSAAYFCASSPRPVESTDTQYFGPGTRLTVL.

The rearrangement joins TRBV5-4 to TRBJ2-3, with D unresolved. V was pared by 3 bases and J by 5 bases, with 4 bases between. The germline CDR1 and CDR2 sequences are SGHNT and YYREEE (reference sequence). CDR3 size: 11 residues. CDR3 protein: CASSWGDTQYF. The DNA for the CDR3 is TGTGCCAGCAGCTGGGGAGATACGCAGTATTTT.

The rearrangement uses TRBV5-1 and TRBJ1-1; 12 bases map to TRBD1. V shed 0 bases and J 3 bases; nucleotides not matched to a gene: 15. CDR3 length: 20 residues. The germline V gene encodes CDR1 SGHRS and CDR2 YFSETQ. CDR3 in amino acids: CASSLARDRGRGVRYTEAFF. The CDR3 coding sequence is TGCGCCAGCAGCTTGGCCCGGGACAGGGGGCGCGGGGTGAGGTACACTGAAGCTTTCTTT.

The chain employs TRBV7-6 and TRBJ2-1; D is unresolved. The germline V gene encodes CDR1 SGHVS and CDR2 FNYEAQ. CDR3 length: 12 residues. Trimming removed 5 bases from V and 3 bases from J, with 5 bases in between. The CDR3 DNA reads as TGTGCCAGCAGCGGGGACTACAATGAGCAGTTCTTC. Its translation: CASSGDYNEQFF.

The chain employs TRBV15 and TRBJ2-7; D gene ambiguous. Trimming pared 0 bases from V and 2 bases from J, leaving 11 bases between. Germline V gene data show CDR1 as LNHNV and CDR2 as YYDKDF (reference sequence). CDR3 length equals 15 residues. The CDR3: CATSRDRTEAYEQYF. CDR3 nucleotides: TGTGCCACCAGCAGAGATAGAACCGAAGCCTACGAGCAGTACTTC.

The V gene is TRBV4-1, the J gene TRBJ2-3, with 9 nucleotides matching TRBD2. The CDR3 runs 15 residues. V was pared by 7 bases and J by 4 bases, with 9 bases of the junction left unmatched. Germline V gives CDR1 MGHRA, CDR2 YSYEKL. In DNA form, the CDR3 reads TGCGCCAGCAACGCCGCGGGAGGGAACGCAGATACGCAGTATTTT. Translation gives CASNAAGGNADTQYF.

The chain uses TRBV19 and TRBJ1-2, with D possibly matching TRBD1 (6 bases). This CDR3 is built from 12 residues. In germline, CDR1 is LNHDA, CDR2 SQIVND (reference sequence). V lost 3 bases, J lost 5 bases, and 7 bases lay in between. The CDR3 protein is CASSMQGYGYTF. The CDR3 region has the DNA TGTGCCAGTAGTATGCAGGGGTATGGCTACACCTTC.

The chain joins TRBV5-6 to TRBJ2-5; tentatively, D is TRBD1 or TRBD2 (5 bases each). CDR3 length equals 13 residues. CDR1 SGHDT and CDR2 YYEEEE come from the germline V gene. Between the trimmed V and J ends, which lost 3 bases and 5 bases, there was a span of 11 bases. CDR3 sequence reads: CASSSLWDETQYF. In DNA form, the CDR3 reads TGTGCCAGCAGCTCCCTTTGGGACGAGACCCAGTACTTC.

J is TRBJ2-5 and V is TRBV11-3; the D gene is possibly TRBD2 (6 bases). This CDR3 spans 14 amino acids. Trimming shortened V by 4 bases and J by 1 base, and 10 bases separated the two germline ends. Germline values: CDR1 SGHNT, CDR2 YENEEA. The CDR3 sequence: CASSSGGAQETQYF. DNA for the CDR3: TGTGCCAGCAGCTCGGGCGGGGCCCAAGAGACCCAGTACTTC.

The chain is built from TRBV6-5 and TRBJ2-3; D remains unclear. This CDR3 has 14 amino acids. Germline-derived CDR1 and CDR2 are MNHEY and SVGAGI. V gave up 5 bases and J gave up 0 bases, with 9 bases separating them. The CDR3 loop reads CASSRGLSTDTQYF. DNA for the CDR3: TGTGCCAGCAGTCGAGGCCTTAGCACAGATACGCAGTATTTT.

The chain joins TRBV7-9 to TRBJ2-1, with 16 bases identical to TRBD2. The germline CDR1 and CDR2 sequences are SEHNR and FQNEAQ (reference sequence). J was trimmed by 8 bases and V by 5 bases; bases with no gene match: 6. CDR3 length: 16 residues. CDR3 coding DNA: TGTGCCAGCAGCCTGGGACTAGCGGGAGGGTTCGATGAGCAGTTCTTC. Translating it yields CASSLGLAGGFDEQFF.

Here the CDR3 reads CASRIQGDTGELFF. The CDR3, as DNA: TGTGCCAGCAGGATACAGGGGGACACCGGGGAGCTGTTTTTT. The chain employs TRBV28 and TRBJ2-2, with 8 bases identical to TRBD1. This CDR3 spans 14 amino acids. CDR1 is MDHEN and CDR2 is SYDVKM in the germline V gene. J gave up 3 bases and V 6 bases, and 3 bases lay outside the gene matches.

The genes are TRBV5-1 and TRBJ1-1; TRBD1 might be the D (6 bases). CDR1 and CDR2 from the germline V gene are SGHRS and YFSETQ. V lost 0 bases to trimming and J lost 5 bases, with 14 bases between them. The CDR3 runs to 15 residues. DNA for the CDR3: TGCGCCAGCAGCTTGGAAGGAGGGGGAAGAACTGAAGCTTTCTTT. Translated, it gives CASSLEGGGRTEAFF. Full variable domain (rest looked up from reference TRBV5-1 and TRBJ1-1): KAGVTQTPRYLIKTRGQQVTLSCSPISGHRSVSWYQQTPGQGLQFLFEYFSETQRNKGNFPGRFSGRQFSNSRSEMNVSTLELGDSALYLCASSLEGGGRTEAFFGQGTRLTVV.

DNA for the CDR3: TGTGCCAGCAGCACGAGACGGGGAGATACCACTGAAGCTTTCTTT. Translating it yields CASSTRRGDTTEAFF. The rearrangement uses TRBV5-5 and TRBJ1-1; D is undetermined. CDR3 size: 15 residues. Germline CDR1 is SGHKS and CDR2 is YYEKEE (reference sequence). Trimming removed 4 bases from V and 4 bases from J, with 17 bases in between.